This TCR beta chain was recovered during a study of CD8+ T cells in alopecia areata. Study-level information: Skin grafts from roughly 6-13-month-old C3H/HeJ donors with spontaneous alopecia were placed on roughly 6-10-week-old female C3H/HeJ mice.

About this clone itself: Its antigen remains unidentified. Gene names refer to mouse genes. The read ends 4 residues before the CDR3 terminus; that terminus is restored from the germline J gene.

Extracted from the samples, RNA was reverse transcribed into cDNA to serve as the sequencing template. Repertoires were generated with immunoSEQ multiplex PCR, while TCRdb's copy carries only in-frame clones and drops some. Listed for the sample are over 100,000 clones, none seen a single time. There are 14 residues in the CDR3. The germline gives CDR1 FNHDT, CDR2 SITEND (reference sequence). Notes on the study in general: Higher clonality and more expanded CD8+ clones appeared in lesional than normal scalp. Although TCR sharing was seen in mice, sharing across patients was less clear, possibly for HLA-related reasons. When scalp samples are sequenced, resident alphabeta T cells of normal skin are also captured.

The V gene is TRBV19, the J gene TRBJ1-1, with D perhaps TRBD1 (6 bases). The TCR was taken from a C3H/HeJ mouse with alopecia areata. Strain haplotype (MHC): H2-k. Sequenced sample: lesional skin. Here the CDR3 reads CASSSTGGAGEVFF. The CDR3 DNA, read in part, is TGTGCCAGCAGTTCGACTGGGGGGGCTGGA.